The 13 T cell receptor beta chains listed next were all sequenced from one sample in a study of T-cell memory formation after mild COVID-19. TCRdb passed the 5' RACE reads through MiXCR, listing each CDR3 protein once. The data show some 350,000 distinct CDR3 sequences, 10% to 15% seen once. The sequenced material came from PBMCs or a T cell subset sorted from them (not recorded which). Source of these receptors: a man between 18 and 29 years old who had mild COVID-19 (a few samples of this study predate the infection). Cell type and time point are not known.

CDR3 region: CASSLGSRRETQYF. CDR3 DNA: TGTGCCAGCAGTTTGGGCAGTCGCAGAGAGACCCAGTACTTC. The rearrangement uses TRBV12-3 or TRBV12-4 and TRBJ2-5; unclear D gene. The CDR3 runs 14 residues. V was shortened by 3 bases and J by 4 bases, with 12 bases between the two germline ends.

This clonotype has more than one count but fewer than ten. The chain recombines TRBV11-3 with TRBJ2-2, with TRBD1 matching 7 bases. CDR1 is SGHNT and CDR2 is YENEEA in the germline V gene. J lost 3 bases, V lost 2 bases, and 9 bases had no gene match. The CDR3 spans 17 residues. This CDR3 is CASSLSPGGSYTGELFF. The DNA for the CDR3 is TGTGCCAGCAGCTTATCCCCAGGGGGATCATACACCGGGGAGCTGTTTTTT. Combining the CDR3 with reference TRBV11-3 and TRBJ2-2 gives the whole variable domain EAGVVQSPRYKIIEKKQPVAFWCNPISGHNTLYWYLQNLGQGPELLIRYENEEAVDDSQLPKDRFSAERLKGVDSTLKIQPAELGDSAVYLCASSLSPGGSYTGELFFGEGSRLTVL.

The CDR3 is CASSQVRDRANIQYF. Here the CDR3 DNA reads TGTGCCAGCAGCCAAGTCCGGGACAGGGCGAACATTCAGTACTTC. The genes are TRBV3-2 and TRBJ2-4; the table calls TRBD1, which could not be checked here. TRBV3-2 is labeled a pseudogene. The CDR3 is 15 amino acids.

This clonotype was seen more than once but under ten times. The chain couples TRBV6-2 or TRBV6-3 to TRBJ1-5, with TRBD1 matching over 7 bases. CDR1 MNHEY and CDR2 SVGEGT come from the germline V gene. The CDR3 is 18 amino acids. Trimming took 1 base from V and 8 from J; bases not matched to a gene: 17. Here the CDR3 reads CASSYLRGAGGTAEPQHF. For the CDR3, the DNA is TGTGCCAGCAGTTACTTGAGGGGGGCAGGGGGAACTGCGGAGCCCCAGCATTTT.

This clonotype was detected a few times. The V and J genes are TRBV7-2 and TRBJ2-3, with TRBD2 as a possible D gene (5 bases). CDR1 SGHTA and CDR2 FQGNSA come from the germline V gene. The CDR3 has 14 amino acids. Trimming stripped 5 bases from V and 0 bases from J, with 9 bases between. As DNA, the CDR3 is TGTGCCAGCAGCGGGAGCCCTAGCACAGATACGCAGTATTTT. This encodes CASSGSPSTDTQYF.

This clonotype appeared a few times. The chain combines TRBV7-8 with TRBJ2-5, with a weak D call TRBD2 (6 bases). V was shortened by 5 bases and J by 5 bases, with 24 bases between the two germline ends. Germline loops: CDR1 SGHVS, CDR2 FQNEAQ. This CDR3 is built from 17 residues. This CDR3 is CASSRVGGGASGETQYF. In nucleotides, the CDR3 is TGTGCCAGCAGCCGAGTGGGTGGCGGGGCATCGGGGGAGACCCAGTACTTC.

This clonotype was seen more than once but under ten times. The rearrangement joins TRBV20-1 to TRBJ2-5, with 12 nucleotides matching TRBD1. There are 15 residues in the CDR3. The germline V gene has CDR1 DFQATT and CDR2 SNEGSKA (reference sequence). V lost 3 bases to trimming and J lost 2 bases; unmatched junction nucleotides: 4. For the CDR3, the DNA is TGCAGTGCTAGGGGGGACAGGGGGCGGCAAGAGACCCAGTACTTC. It is translated as CSARGDRGRQETQYF.

Of note for this clonotype: One end of the junction varies from germline; a read error may be responsible. J is TRBJ2-7 and V is TRBV15, with a possible D match to TRBD2 (5 bases). The CDR3 is made up of 13 amino acids. Germline V gene sequence: CDR1 LNHNV, CDR2 YYDKDF (reference sequence). This CDR3 reads CATSRVPPVGENF. For the CDR3, the DNA is TGTGCCACCAGCAGAGTCCCCCCGGTCGGGGAGAACTTC.

This clonotype was observed a few times. The chain links TRBV20-1 to TRBJ1-1, with TRBD1 identical over 11 bases. The germline gives CDR1 DFQATT, CDR2 SNEGSKA (reference sequence). J was trimmed by 1 base and V by 2 bases; bases with no gene match: 6. The CDR3 covers 16 residues. The CDR3 DNA reads TGCAGTGCTAGATCTCTGGACAGGGGGCAGAACACTGAAGCTTTCTTT. Translation: CSARSLDRGQNTEAFF.

The chain links TRBV7-9 to TRBJ2-1, with no clear D. The length of the CDR3 is 13 residues. Germline-derived CDR1 and CDR2 are SEHNR and FQNEAQ (reference sequence). This CDR3 is CAYRSLSYNEQFF. DNA of the CDR3: TGTGCGTACCGTTCGCTCTCCTACAATGAGCAGTTCTTC.

The table lists this clonotype with many counts. The J gene is TRBJ2-1, the V gene TRBV5-1, with D possibly TRBD1 on 5 matching bases. The CDR3 covers 15 residues. CDR1 is SGHRS, CDR2 YFSETQ, per germline. With 5 bases removed from V and 5 bases from J, the gap between germline ends came to 17 bases. Written as DNA, the CDR3 is TGCGCCAGCAGTGACGGGCAGGGTAGTCACAATGAGCAGTTCTTC. Translation gives CASSDGQGSHNEQFF.

This chain joins TRBV27 and TRBJ2-7; D unclear. V gave up 2 bases and J gave up 2 bases, with 7 bases separating them. The CDR3 consists of 13 residues. The germline CDR1 and CDR2 sequences are MNHEY and SMNVEV (reference sequence). CDR3 residues: CASSLGLPYEQYF. Here the CDR3 DNA reads TGTGCCAGCAGTTTAGGGCTCCCCTACGAGCAGTACTTC.

The chain carries TRBV3-1 and TRBJ2-2; the D gene is possibly TRBD2 (5 bases). V lost 0 bases and J 6 bases, leaving 8 bases between the germline ends. The CDR3 consists of 14 residues. Germline CDR1 is LGHDT and CDR2 is YNNKEL (reference sequence). The CDR3: CASSQEGGSGELFF. The CDR3 nucleotides are TGTGCCAGCAGCCAAGAAGGCGGGTCCGGGGAGCTGTTTTTT.